The clone carrying this T cell receptor beta chain was observed a single time. V gave up 4 bases and J gave up 6 bases; unmatched junction bases: 8. The germline V gene encodes CDR1 LGHDT and CDR2 YNNKEL (reference sequence). This CDR3 spans 15 amino acids. In the authors' workflow: Reference gene primer amplification yielded estimated nucleated cell counts. Assay: immunoSEQ multiplex PCR; the TCRdb copy retains only in-frame clones and omits some. The V and J calls and the clone size are those of that table, but D and trimming were determined from the DNA. In the table there are hundreds of thousands of clones, 85% of which are singletons. This sample is part of a study of blood T cell repertoires in COVID-19. Across the study: The United States, Italy and Spain supplied acute and convalescent COVID-19 samples. PBMCs, B-cell-depleted T cells, or T cells were the source of the cDNA or gDNA that made up the material.

The source of this sequence is a human donor in a cohort sampled during active COVID-19. Sequenced: peripheral blood. The chain is built from TRBV3-1 (or the pseudogene TRBV3-2) and TRBJ2-1, with 8 bases that match TRBD2. The CDR3, as DNA: TGTGCCAGCAGCCTCCCTAGGACTAGCCTCAATGAGCAGTTCTTC. Residues: CASSLPRTSLNEQFF.